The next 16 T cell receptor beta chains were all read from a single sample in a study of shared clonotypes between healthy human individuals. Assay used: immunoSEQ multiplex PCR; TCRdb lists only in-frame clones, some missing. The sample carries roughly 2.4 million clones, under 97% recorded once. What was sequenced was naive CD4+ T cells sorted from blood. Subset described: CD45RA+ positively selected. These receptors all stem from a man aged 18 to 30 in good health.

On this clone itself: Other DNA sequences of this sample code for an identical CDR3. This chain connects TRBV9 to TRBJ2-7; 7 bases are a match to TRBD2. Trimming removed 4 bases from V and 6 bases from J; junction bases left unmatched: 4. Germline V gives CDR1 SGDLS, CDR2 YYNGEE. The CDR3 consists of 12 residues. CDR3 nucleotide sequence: TGTGCCAGCAGCCCACCTAGCGGCGAGCAGTACTTC. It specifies CASSPPSGEQYF.

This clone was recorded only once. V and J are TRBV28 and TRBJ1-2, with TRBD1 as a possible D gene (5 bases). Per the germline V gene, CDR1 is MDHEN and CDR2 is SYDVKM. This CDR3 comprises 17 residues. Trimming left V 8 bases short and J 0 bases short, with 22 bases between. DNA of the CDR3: TGTGCCAGCGGGAGCGCGACAGACCCTCATTCTAACTATGGCTACACCTTC. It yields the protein CASGSATDPHSNYGYTF.

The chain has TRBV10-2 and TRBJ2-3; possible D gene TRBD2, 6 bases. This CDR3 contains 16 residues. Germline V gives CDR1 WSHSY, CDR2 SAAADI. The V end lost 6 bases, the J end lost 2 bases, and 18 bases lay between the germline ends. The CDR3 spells CASRDFDAGPTDTQYF. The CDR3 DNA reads TGCGCCAGCAGAGACTTCGACGCGGGACCCACAGATACGCAGTATTTT.

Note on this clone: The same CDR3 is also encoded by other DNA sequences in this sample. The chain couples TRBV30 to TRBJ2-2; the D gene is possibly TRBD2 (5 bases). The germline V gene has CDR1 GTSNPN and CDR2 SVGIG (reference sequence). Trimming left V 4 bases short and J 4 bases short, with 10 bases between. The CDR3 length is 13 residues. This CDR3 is CAWNGRGTGELFF. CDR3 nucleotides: TGTGCCTGGAATGGTCGGGGCACCGGGGAGCTGTTTTTT.

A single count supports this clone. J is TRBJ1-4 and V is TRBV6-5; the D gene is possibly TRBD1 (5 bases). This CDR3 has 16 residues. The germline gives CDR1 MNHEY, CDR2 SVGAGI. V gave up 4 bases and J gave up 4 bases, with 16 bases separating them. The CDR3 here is CASSLDTDVFNEKLFF. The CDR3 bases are TGTGCCAGCAGTTTGGACACCGATGTTTTTAATGAAAAACTGTTTTTT.

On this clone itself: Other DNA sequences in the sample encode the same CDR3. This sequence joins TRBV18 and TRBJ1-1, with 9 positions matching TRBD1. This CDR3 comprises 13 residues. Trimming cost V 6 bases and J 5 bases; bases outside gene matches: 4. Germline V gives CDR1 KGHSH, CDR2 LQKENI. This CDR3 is CASSRTGETEAFF. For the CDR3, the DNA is TGTGCCAGCTCCAGGACAGGGGAAACTGAAGCTTTCTTT.

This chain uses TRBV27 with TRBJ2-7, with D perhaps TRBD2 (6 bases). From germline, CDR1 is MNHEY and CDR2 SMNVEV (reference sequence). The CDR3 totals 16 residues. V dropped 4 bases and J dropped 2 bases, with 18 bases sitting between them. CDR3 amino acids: CASSYIGGALAYEQYF. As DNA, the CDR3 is TGTGCCAGCAGTTACATCGGGGGTGCTCTAGCCTACGAGCAGTACTTC.

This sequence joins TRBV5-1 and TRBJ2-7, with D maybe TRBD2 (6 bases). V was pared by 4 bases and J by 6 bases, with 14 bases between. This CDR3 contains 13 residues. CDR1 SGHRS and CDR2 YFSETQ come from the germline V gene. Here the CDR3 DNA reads TGCGCCAGCAGCCTACCGGGGAGGCCCGAGCAGTACTTC. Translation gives CASSLPGRPEQYF.

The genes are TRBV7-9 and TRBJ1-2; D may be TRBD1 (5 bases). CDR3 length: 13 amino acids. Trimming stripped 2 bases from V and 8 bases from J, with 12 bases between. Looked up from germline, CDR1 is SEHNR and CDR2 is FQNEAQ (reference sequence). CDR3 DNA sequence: TGTGCCAGCAGCTTAAGCCAGGGCGGCGGCTACACCTTC. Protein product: CASSLSQGGGYTF.

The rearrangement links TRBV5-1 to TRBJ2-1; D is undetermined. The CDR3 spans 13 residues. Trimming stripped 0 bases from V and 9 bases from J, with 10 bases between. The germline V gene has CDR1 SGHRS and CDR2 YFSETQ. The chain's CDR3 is CASSLAEVSEQFF. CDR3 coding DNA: TGCGCCAGCAGCTTGGCCGAGGTGTCTGAGCAGTTCTTC. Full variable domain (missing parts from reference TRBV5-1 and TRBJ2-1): KAGVTQTPRYLIKTRGQQVTLSCSPISGHRSVSWYQQTPGQGLQFLFEYFSETQRNKGNFPGRFSGRQFSNSRSEMNVSTLELGDSALYLCASSLAEVSEQFFGPGTRLTVL.

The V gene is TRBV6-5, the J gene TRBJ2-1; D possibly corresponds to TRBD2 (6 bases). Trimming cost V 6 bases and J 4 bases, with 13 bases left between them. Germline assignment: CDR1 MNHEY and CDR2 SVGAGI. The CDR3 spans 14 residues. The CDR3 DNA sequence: TGTGCCAGCAGAAAGGCGGGAACATACAATGAGCAGTTCTTC. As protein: CASRKAGTYNEQFF.

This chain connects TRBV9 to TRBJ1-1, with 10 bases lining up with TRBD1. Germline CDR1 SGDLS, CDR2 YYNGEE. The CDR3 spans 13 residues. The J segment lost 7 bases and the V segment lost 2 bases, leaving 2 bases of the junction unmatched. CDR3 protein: CASSVGQGDEAFF. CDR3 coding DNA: TGTGCCAGCAGCGTCGGACAGGGGGATGAAGCTTTCTTT.

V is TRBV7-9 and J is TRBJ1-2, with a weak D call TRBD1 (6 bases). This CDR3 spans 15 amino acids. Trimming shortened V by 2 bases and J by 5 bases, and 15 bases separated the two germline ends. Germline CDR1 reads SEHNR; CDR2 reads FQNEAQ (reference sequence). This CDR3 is CASSLSGGPLYGYTF. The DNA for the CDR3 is TGTGCCAGCAGCTTATCCGGGGGCCCATTATATGGCTACACCTTC. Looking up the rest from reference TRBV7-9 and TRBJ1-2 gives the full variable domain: DTGVSQNPRHKITKRGQNVTFRCDPISEHNRLYWYRQTLGQGPEFLTYFQNEAQLEKSRLLSDRFSAERPKGSFSTLEIQRTEQGDSAMYLCASSLSGGPLYGYTFGSGTRLTVV.

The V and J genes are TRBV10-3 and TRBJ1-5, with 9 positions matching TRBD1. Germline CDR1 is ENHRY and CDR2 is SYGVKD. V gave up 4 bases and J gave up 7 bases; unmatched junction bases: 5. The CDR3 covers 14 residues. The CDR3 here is CAISAQGARQPQHF. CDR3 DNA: TGTGCCATCAGTGCACAGGGGGCTCGACAGCCCCAGCATTTT.

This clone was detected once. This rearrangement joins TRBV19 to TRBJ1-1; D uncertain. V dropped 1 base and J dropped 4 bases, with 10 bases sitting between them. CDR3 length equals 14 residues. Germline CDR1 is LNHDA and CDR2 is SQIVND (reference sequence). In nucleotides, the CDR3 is TGTGCCAGTAGTATAGGACCCGGTGGCACTGAAGCTTTCTTT. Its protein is CASSIGPGGTEAFF.

CDR3 amino acids: CASYDAGTEAFF. The CDR3 DNA reads as TGCGCCAGTTATGACGCTGGCACTGAAGCTTTCTTT. The genes are TRBV5-1 and TRBJ1-1, with unresolved D. The ends were cut back, 8 bases at V and 4 bases at J, with 12 bases in the middle. There are 12 residues in the CDR3. Germline assignment: CDR1 SGHRS and CDR2 YFSETQ. Complete variable domain (other parts from reference TRBV5-1 and TRBJ1-1): KAGVTQTPRYLIKTRGQQVTLSCSPISGHRSVSWYQQTPGQGLQFLFEYFSETQRNKGNFPGRFSGRQFSNSRSEMNVSTLELGDSALYLCASYDAGTEAFFGQGTRLTVV.